A selection of T cell receptor beta chains follows, all from one sample in a study of T cell responses to AZD1222 COVID-19 vaccine. TCRdb's table, derived via immunoSEQ multiplex PCR, lists solely in-frame clones and lacks some. The sample comprises about 110,000 clones, roughly 92% of which are singletons, and about 7.8% rests with the top ten. Sample: peripheral blood, taken on day 0 of AZD1222 vaccination. These receptors came from an adult in good health. The CDR3 runs from the conserved cysteine through the conserved F or W. The order of the fields is J gene, clone size, D gene, V gene, CDR3 protein, CDR3 DNA. A D gene is named only where the DNA matches it firmly. Expanded clones are given a class, and other clones once, few, many or no size at all.

J: TRBJ1-1
size: .
D: .
V: TRBV29-1
CDR3: CSVTTGTEAFF
DNA: TGCAGCGTTACGACCGGGACAGAAGCTTTCTTT

J: TRBJ1-1
size: .
D: .
V: TRBV5-1
CDR3: CASSPGRALMNTEAFF
DNA: TGCGCCAGCAGCCCAGGTCGGGCCCTAATGAACACTGAAGCTTTCTTT

J: TRBJ1-6
size: .
D: .
V: TRBV28
CDR3: CASSSVFLTPSYNSPLHF
DNA: TGTGCCAGCAGCTCCGTCTTCCTGACCCCCTCCTATAATTCACCCCTCCACTTT

J: TRBJ1-1
size: .
D: .
V: TRBV7-9
CDR3: CASSPFSAEAFF
DNA: TGTGCCAGCAGCCCCTTCTCGGCTGAAGCTTTCTTT

J: TRBJ1-2
size: .
D: .
V: TRBV4-1
CDR3: CASSHPTGSQGGYTF
DNA: TGCGCCAGCAGCCATCCCACAGGCTCTCAGGGGGGCTACACCTTC

J: TRBJ1-1
size: .
D: TRBD1
V: TRBV3-1/TRBV3-2
CDR3: CASRDRVGTEAFF
DNA: TGTGCCAGTAGGGACAGGGTCGGCACTGAAGCTTTCTTT

J: TRBJ2-3
size: .
D: .
V: TRBV5-1
CDR3: CASSLGSGEPDTQYF
DNA: TGCGCCAGCAGCTTGGGGTCAGGGGAGCCAGATACGCAGTATTTT

J: TRBJ2-5
size: .
D: .
V: TRBV6-5
CDR3: CASSRGPAGTQYF
DNA: TGTGCCAGCAGCCGGGGCCCCGCTGGGACCCAGTACTTC

J: TRBJ2-6
size: .
D: .
V: TRBV9
CDR3: CASSPGPSYSGANVLTF
DNA: TGTGCCAGCAGCCCCGGACCGAGTTACTCTGGGGCCAACGTCCTGACTTTC

J: TRBJ1-2
size: once
D: TRBD1
V: TRBV7-8
CDR3: CASSSLPRDRGSNYGYTF
DNA: TGTGCCAGCAGCTCACTCCCCCGGGACAGGGGATCCAACTATGGCTACACCTTC

J: TRBJ2-5
size: .
D: TRBD1
V: TRBV11-3
CDR3: CASRPPGQSQETQYF
DNA: TGTGCCAGCAGACCACCGGGACAGAGCCAAGAGACCCAGTACTTC

J: TRBJ2-1
size: .
D: TRBD2
V: TRBV11-3
CDR3: CASSLVLAGGPYNEQFF
DNA: TGTGCCAGCAGCTTAGTTCTAGCGGGGGGGCCCTACAATGAGCAGTTCTTC

J: TRBJ2-7
size: .
D: .
V: TRBV27
CDR3: CASSPRLGREQYF
DNA: TGTGCCAGCAGTCCCAGGCTCGGTAGGGAGCAGTACTTC

J: TRBJ1-2
size: .
D: .
V: TRBV10-3
CDR3: CAISSPGPGDTYGYTF
DNA: TGTGCCATCAGTTCCCCGGGGCCAGGGGATACCTATGGCTACACCTTC

J: TRBJ1-4
size: .
D: .
V: TRBV30
CDR3: CAWSLPGGANEKLFF
DNA: TGTGCCTGGAGCCTCCCGGGGGGCGCAAATGAAAAACTGTTTTTT

J: TRBJ2-7
size: .
D: .
V: TRBV29-1
CDR3: CSVGRGYEQYF
DNA: TGCAGCGTGGGACGGGGCTACGAGCAGTACTTC

J: TRBJ2-7
size: few
D: .
V: TRBV27
CDR3: CASSLFSHYEQYF
DNA: TGTGCCAGCAGTTTATTTTCCCACTACGAGCAGTACTTC

J: TRBJ1-3
size: .
D: TRBD1
V: TRBV9
CDR3: CASSVGAGTVGNTIYF
DNA: TGTGCCAGCAGCGTAGGCGCCGGGACAGTTGGAAACACCATATATTTT

J: TRBJ1-6
size: .
D: TRBD1
V: TRBV28
CDR3: CASSNRDRSNSPLHF
DNA: TGTGCCAGCAGTAACCGGGACAGGAGTAATTCACCCCTCCACTTT

J: TRBJ1-2
size: .
D: .
V: TRBV28
CDR3: CASSLSDGEQNYGYTF
DNA: TGTGCCAGCAGTTTAAGTGACGGGGAGCAGAACTATGGCTACACCTTC